This T cell receptor (beta chain) stems from a study of CD8+ T cells in alopecia areata. Study findings and constraints: Tofacitinib significantly lowered scalp clonality and expanded CD8+ clones among the top 100.

Treatment in this sample: oral pan-JAK inhibitor, 5-10 mg twice daily. Alopecia areata patients gave lesional scalp punch biopsies and peripheral blood samples. With V trimmed by 1 base and J by 7 bases, 3 bases remained unmatched. Germline V lookup: CDR1 MGHRA, CDR2 YSYEKL. This CDR3 has 14 amino acids. About this clone: Its target is unknown.

cDNA reverse transcribed from extracted RNA served as the sequencing template. The protocol was immunoSEQ multiplex PCR, while the TCRdb copy is restricted to in-frame clones and leaves out a portion. The sample carries about 70,000 clones, roughly 28% recorded once. The receptor comes from a human donor with alopecia areata. The specimen was CD8+ T cells sorted from blood, collected at week 4, from a patient treated with tofacitinib. The rearrangement uses TRBV4-1 and TRBJ1-5; 8 bases line up with TRBD1. The CDR3 bases are TGCGCCAGCAGCCAAGGACAGGGGCGACAGCCCCAGCATTTT. Its protein is CASSQGQGRQPQHF.